This TCR beta chain was sequenced in a study of T-cell memory formation after mild COVID-19. Study-wide background: Across donors, TCR clusters were largely donor specific.

This clonotype was observed a handful of times. What it binds is not known. Study-wide results and caveats: CD4+ contracting clones lay mainly in CM and EM, CD8+ ones in EMRA. Specificity for SARS-CoV-2 was not confirmed among the second-wave clones peaking on day 37.

Trimming took 4 bases from V and 5 from J, leaving 4 bases between them. The V gene's germline CDR1 is SGHRS and CDR2 YFSETQ. The CDR3 spans 11 residues. Employing constant-segment primers, 5'RACE generated TCR alpha and TCR beta cDNA libraries bearing sample barcodes and UMIs. TCRdb re-analysed the 5' RACE reads in MiXCR, keeping a single row per CDR3 protein. The sample has around 440,000 distinct CDR3 sequences, roughly 18% seen once; the top ten hold 9% to 15%. Source material: PBMCs or a T cell subset sorted from them (not recorded which). This clonotype was sampled from an adult woman who had mild COVID-19 (a few samples of this study predate the infection). Cell type and time point are not known. J is TRBJ2-1 and V is TRBV5-1; D remains ambiguous. The CDR3 DNA sequence: TGCGCCAGCAGCGGGGACAATGAGCAGTTCTTC. Its translation: CASSGDNEQFF.